Listed here is a single T cell receptor (beta chain). The antigen it recognizes is unknown. No base qualities exist here, and no much larger clone lies one base off it. The data belong to a study of regulatory T cells in long-lasting Graves disease (TCRdb year 2021). Describing the broader study: In the newly diagnosed Graves' disease group, patients had been taking antithyroid drugs for less than 3 months. Persistent Graves' disease patients were compared with newly diagnosed Graves' disease patients by peripheral blood TCR sequencing and RNA sequencing. The study was conducted in China and was registered as a clinical trial. TCR sequencing covered around 13 persistent and about 20 newly diagnosed Graves' disease patients, about 35 samples in total. General findings and caveats noted by the study authors: Sequencing and analysis were limited to the TCR beta chain. The small sample size was acknowledged by the authors as a limitation that may reduce accuracy. Because the primary lesion, thyroid tissue, could not be accessed, the study looked at peripheral blood alone. Persistent Graves' disease patients showed lower TCR Shannon entropy and fewer highly expanded clones than newly diagnosed patients, suggesting clonal expansion. Persistent patients shared more public clonotypes among themselves (around 3,000) than newly diagnosed patients did (over 950). TRBV28, TRBJ1-2 and TRBJ2-5 were preferentially used in persistent disease, while TRBV20-1 and TRBJ2-1 were favored in newly diagnosed disease.

The CDR3 starts with the cysteine, ends with the phenylalanine, and has 11 residues. Only the CDR3 DNA stays, 33 bases, in frame from base 1. Trimming removed 2 bases from V and 12 bases from J, leaving 8 bases between the germline ends. CDR1 and CDR2 are drawn from the germline V gene (reference sequence): LGHDT, YNNKEL. Receptor amplification or capture employed multiplex PCR. TCRdb names Illumina HiSeq 4000 as the instrument used. CDR3 regions were amplified by Arm-PCR with iRepertoire HTBI primers to construct TCR beta libraries. Gel purification was performed on PCR products prior to sequencing. As for how the authors treated the data: A total of under 80 TRBV and more than twelve TRBJ segments were identified across samples and were used for gene usage analysis of CDR3 amino acid clonotypes. Filtered high-quality paired reads were merged into contigs using COPE and FqMerger. BLAST was used to align contigs to IMGT TRBV, TRBD and TRBJ reference genes, and CDR3 was defined according to IMGT. Any clonotype with a frequency above 0.1% was classified as a highly expanded clone. Repertoire diversity was measured by Shannon entropy, and V-J evenness by the Gini coefficient. Clonotypes shared by more than one individual were considered public. Using fastp at Q25 and MiXCR, TCRdb reprocessed the public reads and kept productive beta chains. When rows share a CDR3 protein, they turn into one entry using the most common DNA and genes. The V and J calls here are based on TCRdb, not the publication. A total of 550,000 to 700,000 distinct CDR3 sequences appear in this sample, roughly 15% of them only once. The top ten constitute 12% of the sample.

This specimen's time point label, per the study, means: newly diagnosed GD, antithyroid drugs for less than 3 months. For both TCR sequencing and RNA sequencing, RNA was extracted from PBMCs using TRIzol. The diagnosis of Graves' disease followed American Thyroid Association guidelines. Patients for the study were recruited at an endocrinology department in Xi'an, China. Each patient gave approximately 8.8 milliliters of peripheral blood, collected in an EDTA anticoagulant tube. Ficoll Paque Plus density gradient separation was used to isolate PBMCs, and no additional T cell sorting was done. An Agilent 2100 Bioanalyzer and agarose gel were used to assess RNA quality, and a NanoDrop 2000 was used to measure RNA concentration. These same records also appear under a second study, on T cells in Graves' hyperthyroidism and ophthalmopathy. The second paper states: Graves' hyperthyroidism was defined as stable when no progression to ophthalmopathy occurred over 18 months of follow-up. Hyperthyroidism patients were newly diagnosed, with disease duration under 2 months, and aged 18 to 65 years. Exclusion was applied to patients with uncontrolled infections, other autoimmune diseases, pregnancy or lactation. Clinical symptoms, serum thyroxine and TRAb, thyroid ultrasound, and orbital computed tomography formed the basis for the diagnoses. The first round of RT-PCR for the TCR CDR3 was performed with the HTBI primer set and the Qiagen OneStep RT-PCR kit. Most expanded thyroid clonotypes (frequency above 0.001) were also detected in blood, suggesting blood repertoires may reflect thyroid immune responses. In cross-validation, a model built on a 13 V-J signature told ophthalmopathy apart from stable hyperthyroidism with 87.88% sensitivity and roughly 83% specificity, and in testing the same model reached 80%/75%. In validation, the model predicted progression to ophthalmopathy with roughly 70% sensitivity and approximately 78% specificity, a median of about six months before onset. To identify TCR V-J signatures that set the groups apart, the researchers used a discovery cohort of 90 to 100 patients, made up of 40 to 45 with Graves' ophthalmopathy and about 60 with stable Graves' hyperthyroidism. Prospective prediction of ophthalmopathy was tested in an independent validation cohort of 18 to 20 hyperthyroidism patients and 17 patients who later progressed to ophthalmopathy. The 100 or so discovery patients were randomly split 7:3 into training and test sets. In six Graves' hyperthyroidism patients, the study also compared T-cell repertoires from thyroid tissue with T-cell repertoires from blood. After sampling, hyperthyroidism patients received methimazole starting at 30 mg daily, and ophthalmopathy patients received high-dose intravenous methylprednisolone. The libraries were constructed in a second round of multiplex PCR and then size-selected and purified. Libraries were sequenced paired-end with 100 bp reads on an Illumina HiSeq2000. SOAPnuke was used to process the raw data, with reads discarded if the reads contained adapters or uncalled bases, had a mean Phred below 15, or lacked an exact constant-primer or identifier match. COPE v1.2.5 was used to merge the high-quality paired reads, and each unique nucleotide sequence was defined as a clonotype. Clonotypes were aligned to IMGT TRBV, TRBD and TRBJ reference segments using MiTCR v1.1. Analysis was restricted to V-J combinations with a frequency above 0.0001, which covered just over 98% of repertoires. A TCS score was defined as the ratio of F50 (clonal expansion) to E x V (chaos), with BLOSUM62-based TCRdist applied between CDR3 peptides within each V-J. Welch's t-statistics and random forest reduced some 510 V-J features to 10 to 15, which were used in a naive Bayes classifier (R e1071). No statistical method was used to set the sample size in advance, and investigators knew the group allocation. TCR Vbeta CDR3 sequencing of some 140 peripheral blood samples (over 40 ophthalmopathy, about 75 hyperthyroidism and 17 progressor patients) is reported in the paper.

The V gene is TRBV3-1 and the J gene is TRBJ2-1; confidence is insufficient to name the D gene. Sequenced here: peripheral blood mononuclear cells (PBMCs), sampled at new diagnosis, from a patient treated with antithyroid drugs. The sequence derives from a man between 18 and 29 years old with Graves disease. Donor details come from another sample of the same person, matched by shared clones. The DNA sequence is given as TGTGCCAGCAGCCAAACCGCTCGGCAGTTCTTC. Translation gives CASSQTARQFF.